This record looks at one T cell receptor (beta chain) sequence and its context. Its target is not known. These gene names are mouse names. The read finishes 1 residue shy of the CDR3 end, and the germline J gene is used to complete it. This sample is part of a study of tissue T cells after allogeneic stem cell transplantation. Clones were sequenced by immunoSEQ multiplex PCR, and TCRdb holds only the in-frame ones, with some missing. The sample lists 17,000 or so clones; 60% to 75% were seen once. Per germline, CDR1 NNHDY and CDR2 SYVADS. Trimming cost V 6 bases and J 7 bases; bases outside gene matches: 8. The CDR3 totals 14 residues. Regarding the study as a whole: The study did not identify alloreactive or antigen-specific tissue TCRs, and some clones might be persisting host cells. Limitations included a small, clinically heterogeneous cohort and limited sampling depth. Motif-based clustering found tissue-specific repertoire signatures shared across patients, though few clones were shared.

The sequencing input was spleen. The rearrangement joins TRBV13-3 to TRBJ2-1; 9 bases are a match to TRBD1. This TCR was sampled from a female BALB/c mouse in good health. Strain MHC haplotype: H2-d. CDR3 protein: CASTRDRAGAEQFF. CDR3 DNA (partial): TGTGCCAGCACCAGGGACAGGGCGGGGGCTGAGCAGTTC.